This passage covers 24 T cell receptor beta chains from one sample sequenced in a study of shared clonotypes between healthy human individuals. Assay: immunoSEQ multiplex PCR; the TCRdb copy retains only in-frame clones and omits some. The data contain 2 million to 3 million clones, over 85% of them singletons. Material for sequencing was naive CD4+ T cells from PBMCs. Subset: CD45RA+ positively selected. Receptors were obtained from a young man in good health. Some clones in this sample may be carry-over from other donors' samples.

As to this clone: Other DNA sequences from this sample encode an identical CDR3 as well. The CDR3 loop reads CAWSPGGNQPQHF. In DNA, the CDR3 is TGTGCCTGGAGTCCCGGAGGCAATCAGCCCCAGCATTTT. The V gene is TRBV30, the J gene TRBJ1-5; no clear D. The CDR3 sequence is 13 residues long. The germline V gene has CDR1 GTSNPN and CDR2 SVGIG (reference sequence). V was shortened by 2 bases and J by 2 bases, with 7 bases between the two germline ends.

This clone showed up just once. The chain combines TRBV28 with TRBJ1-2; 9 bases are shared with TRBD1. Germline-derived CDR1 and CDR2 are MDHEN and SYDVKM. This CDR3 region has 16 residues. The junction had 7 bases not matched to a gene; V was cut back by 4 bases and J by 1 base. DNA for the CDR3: TGTGCCAGCAGTTCCCCGGGACAGGGACTTAACTATGGCTACACCTTC. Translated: CASSSPGQGLNYGYTF.

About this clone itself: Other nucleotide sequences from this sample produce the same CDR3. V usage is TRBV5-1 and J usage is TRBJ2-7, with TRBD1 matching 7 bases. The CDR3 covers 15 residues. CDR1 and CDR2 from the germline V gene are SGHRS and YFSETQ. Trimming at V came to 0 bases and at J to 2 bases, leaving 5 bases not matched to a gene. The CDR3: CASSLGTGEAYEQYF. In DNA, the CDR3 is TGCGCCAGCAGCTTGGGAACAGGGGAAGCCTACGAGCAGTACTTC.

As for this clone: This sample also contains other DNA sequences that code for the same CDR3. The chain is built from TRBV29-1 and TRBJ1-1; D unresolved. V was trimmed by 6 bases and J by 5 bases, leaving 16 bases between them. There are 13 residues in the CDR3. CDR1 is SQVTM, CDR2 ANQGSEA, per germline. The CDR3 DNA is TGCAGCGTCCTCCGTGGGGTAGGGACTGAAGCTTTCTTT. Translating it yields CSVLRGVGTEAFF. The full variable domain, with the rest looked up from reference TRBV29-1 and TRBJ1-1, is SAVISQKPSRDICQRGTSLTIQCQVDSQVTMMFWYRQQPGQSLTLIATANQGSEATYESGFVIDKFPISRPNLTFSTLTVSNMSPEDSSIYLCSVLRGVGTEAFFGQGTRLTVV.

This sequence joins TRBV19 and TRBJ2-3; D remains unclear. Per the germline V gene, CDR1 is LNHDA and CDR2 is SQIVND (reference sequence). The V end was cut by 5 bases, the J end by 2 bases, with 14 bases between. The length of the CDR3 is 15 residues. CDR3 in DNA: TGTGCCAGTAGTGGAACGATGGGGAACACAGATACGCAGTATTTT. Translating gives CASSGTMGNTDTQYF.

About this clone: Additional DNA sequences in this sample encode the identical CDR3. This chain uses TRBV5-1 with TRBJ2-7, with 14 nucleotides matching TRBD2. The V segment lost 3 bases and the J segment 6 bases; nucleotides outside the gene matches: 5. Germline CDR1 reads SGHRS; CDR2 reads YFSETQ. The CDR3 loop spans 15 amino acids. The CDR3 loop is CASSSGLAGGSEQYF. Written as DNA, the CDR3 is TGCGCCAGCAGCTCCGGACTAGCGGGAGGCTCCGAGCAGTACTTC.

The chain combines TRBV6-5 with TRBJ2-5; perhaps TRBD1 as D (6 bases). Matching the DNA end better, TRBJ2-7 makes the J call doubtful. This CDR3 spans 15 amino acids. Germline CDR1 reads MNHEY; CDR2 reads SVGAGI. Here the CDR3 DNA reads TGTGCCAGCAAGAAGTACAGGGAGAGCTCCTACGAGCAGTACTTC. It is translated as CASKKYRESSYEQYF.

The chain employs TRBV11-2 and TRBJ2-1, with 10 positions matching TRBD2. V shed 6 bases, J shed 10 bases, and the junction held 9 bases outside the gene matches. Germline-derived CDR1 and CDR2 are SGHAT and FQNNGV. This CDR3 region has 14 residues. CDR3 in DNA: TGTGCCAGCAGTTCCCTAGCGGGAGTAGGGGAGCAGTTCTTC. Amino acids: CASSSLAGVGEQFF.

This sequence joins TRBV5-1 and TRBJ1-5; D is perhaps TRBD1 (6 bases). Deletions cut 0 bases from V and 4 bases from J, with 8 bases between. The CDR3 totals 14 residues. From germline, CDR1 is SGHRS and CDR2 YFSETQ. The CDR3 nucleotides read TGCGCCAGCAGCTTGGTAGGGACAAATCAGCCCCAGCATTTT. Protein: CASSLVGTNQPQHF.

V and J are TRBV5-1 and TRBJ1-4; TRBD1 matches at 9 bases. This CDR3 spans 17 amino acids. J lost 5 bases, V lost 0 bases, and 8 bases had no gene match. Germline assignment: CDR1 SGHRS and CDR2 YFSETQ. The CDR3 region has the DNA TGCGCCAGCAGCTTGGATCCCCCTGGACAGGGGAATGAAAAACTGTTTTTT. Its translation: CASSLDPPGQGNEKLFF.

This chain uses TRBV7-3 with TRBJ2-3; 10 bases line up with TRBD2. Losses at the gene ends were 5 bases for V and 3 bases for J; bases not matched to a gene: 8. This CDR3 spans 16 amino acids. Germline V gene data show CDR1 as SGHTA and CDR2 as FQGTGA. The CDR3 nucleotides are TGTGCCAGCAGCGCGCTAGCGGGAGTTGTGACAGATACGCAGTATTTT. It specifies CASSALAGVVTDTQYF.

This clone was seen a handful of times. The chain's CDR3 is CASSLESGYTEAFF. CDR3 nucleotides: TGTGCCAGCAGCTTAGAGTCCGGGTACACTGAAGCTTTCTTT. The rearrangement uses TRBV7-9 and TRBJ1-1, with D unclear. This CDR3 is 14 amino acids long. CDR1 and CDR2 from the germline V gene are SEHNR and FQNEAQ (reference sequence). V lost 1 base and J lost 3, with 9 bases in between. Full variable domain (outside the CDR3, taken from reference TRBV7-9 and TRBJ1-1): DTGVSQNPRHKITKRGQNVTFRCDPISEHNRLYWYRQTLGQGPEFLTYFQNEAQLEKSRLLSDRFSAERPKGSFSTLEIQRTEQGDSAMYLCASSLESGYTEAFFGQGTRLTVV.

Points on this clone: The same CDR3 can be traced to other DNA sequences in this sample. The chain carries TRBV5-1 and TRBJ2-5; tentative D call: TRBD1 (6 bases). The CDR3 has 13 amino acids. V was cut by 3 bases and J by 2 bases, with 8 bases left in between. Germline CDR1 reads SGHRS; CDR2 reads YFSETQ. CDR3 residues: CASSSTGQETQYF. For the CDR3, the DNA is TGCGCCAGCAGCTCGACAGGACAAGAGACCCAGTACTTC.

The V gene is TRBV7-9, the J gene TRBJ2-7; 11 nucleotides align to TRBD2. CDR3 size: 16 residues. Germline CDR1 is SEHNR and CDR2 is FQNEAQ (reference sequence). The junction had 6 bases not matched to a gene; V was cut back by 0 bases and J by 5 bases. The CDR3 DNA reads TGTGCCAGCAGCTTAGCGTTAGCGGGAGGGCAGGACGAGCAGTACTTC. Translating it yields CASSLALAGGQDEQYF.

CDR3 nucleotides: TGTGCCAGCGGCTCTCTCGGGGGCGCAGGGGATACGCAGTATTTT. Translated, it gives CASGSLGGAGDTQYF. The rearrangement joins TRBV6-5 to TRBJ2-3; D possibly uses TRBD1 or TRBD2 (6 bases each). The CDR3 has 15 residues. The V gene lost 8 bases and the J gene lost 6 bases, with 21 bases spanning the gap. CDR1 and CDR2 (germline): MNHEY, SVGAGI.

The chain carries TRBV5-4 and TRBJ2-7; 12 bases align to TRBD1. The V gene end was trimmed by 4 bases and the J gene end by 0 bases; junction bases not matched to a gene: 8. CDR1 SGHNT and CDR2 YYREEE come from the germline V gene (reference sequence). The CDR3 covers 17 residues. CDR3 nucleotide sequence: TGTGCCAGCAGCGGAACGGGACAGGGGGCAAGCTCCTACGAGCAGTACTTC. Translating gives CASSGTGQGASSYEQYF.

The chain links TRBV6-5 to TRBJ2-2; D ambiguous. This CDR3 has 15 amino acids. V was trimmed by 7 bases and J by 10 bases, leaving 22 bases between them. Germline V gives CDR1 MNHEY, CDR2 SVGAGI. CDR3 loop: CASTKVGNSLQELFF. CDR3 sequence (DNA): TGTGCCAGCACCAAGGTGGGGAATTCCCTTCAGGAGCTGTTTTTT.

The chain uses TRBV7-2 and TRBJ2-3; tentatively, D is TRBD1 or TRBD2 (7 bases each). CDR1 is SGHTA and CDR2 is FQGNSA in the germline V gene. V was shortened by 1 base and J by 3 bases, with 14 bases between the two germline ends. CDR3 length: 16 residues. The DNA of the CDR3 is TGTGCCAGCAGCTTAGTGGGGACAGCGGGGACAGATACGCAGTATTTT. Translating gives CASSLVGTAGTDTQYF.

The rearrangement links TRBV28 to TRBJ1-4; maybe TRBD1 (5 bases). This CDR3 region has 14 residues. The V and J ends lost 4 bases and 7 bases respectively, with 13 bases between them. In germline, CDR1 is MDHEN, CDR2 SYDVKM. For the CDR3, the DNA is TGTGCCAGCAGTTCCGGGACGGAATTTGAAAAACTGTTTTTT. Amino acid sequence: CASSSGTEFEKLFF.

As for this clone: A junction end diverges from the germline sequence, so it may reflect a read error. The DNA for the CDR3 is TGTGCCAGCAGTAACTCAGGGGGCGCGAGCGCTGAAGCTTTCTTT. Translating gives CASSNSGGASAEAFF. The chain combines TRBV6-5 with TRBJ1-1; 8 bases are a match to TRBD1. This CDR3 has 15 residues. Germline CDR1 reads MNHEY; CDR2 reads SVGAGI.

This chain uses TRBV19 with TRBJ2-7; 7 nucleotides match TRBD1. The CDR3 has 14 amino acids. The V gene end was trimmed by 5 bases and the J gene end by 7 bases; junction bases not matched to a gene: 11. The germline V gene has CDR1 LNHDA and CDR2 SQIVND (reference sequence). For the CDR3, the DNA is TGTGCCAGTAGTGGGGACAGAGGACTTAGGGAGCAGTACTTC. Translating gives CASSGDRGLREQYF.

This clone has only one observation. DNA of the CDR3: TGTGCCAGCAGCCTGGGACAGCGTGCAACTAATGAAAAACTGTTTTTT. This sequence encodes CASSLGQRATNEKLFF. The V gene is TRBV14, the J gene TRBJ1-4; 7 nucleotides line up with TRBD1. V was clipped by 4 bases and J by 0 bases; unmatched bases: 5. Germline loops: CDR1 SGHDN, CDR2 FVKESK. The CDR3 is made up of 16 amino acids.

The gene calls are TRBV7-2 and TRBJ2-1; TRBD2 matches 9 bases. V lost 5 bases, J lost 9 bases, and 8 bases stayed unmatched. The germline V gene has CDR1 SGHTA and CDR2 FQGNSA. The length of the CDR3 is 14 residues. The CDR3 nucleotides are TGTGCCAGCAGCGCGGGACTAGCCGCGGCTGAGCAGTTCTTC. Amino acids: CASSAGLAAAEQFF.

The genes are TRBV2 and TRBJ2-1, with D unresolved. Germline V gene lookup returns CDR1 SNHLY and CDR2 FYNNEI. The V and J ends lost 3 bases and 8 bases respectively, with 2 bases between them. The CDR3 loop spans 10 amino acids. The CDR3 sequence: CASSDHEQFF. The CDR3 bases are TGTGCCAGCAGTGATCATGAGCAGTTCTTC. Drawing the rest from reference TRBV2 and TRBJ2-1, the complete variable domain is EPEVTQTPSHQVTQMGQEVILRCVPISNHLYFYWYRQILGQKVEFLVSFYNNEISEKSEIFDDQFSVERPDGSNFTLKIRSTKLEDSAMYFCASSDHEQFFGPGTRLTVL.